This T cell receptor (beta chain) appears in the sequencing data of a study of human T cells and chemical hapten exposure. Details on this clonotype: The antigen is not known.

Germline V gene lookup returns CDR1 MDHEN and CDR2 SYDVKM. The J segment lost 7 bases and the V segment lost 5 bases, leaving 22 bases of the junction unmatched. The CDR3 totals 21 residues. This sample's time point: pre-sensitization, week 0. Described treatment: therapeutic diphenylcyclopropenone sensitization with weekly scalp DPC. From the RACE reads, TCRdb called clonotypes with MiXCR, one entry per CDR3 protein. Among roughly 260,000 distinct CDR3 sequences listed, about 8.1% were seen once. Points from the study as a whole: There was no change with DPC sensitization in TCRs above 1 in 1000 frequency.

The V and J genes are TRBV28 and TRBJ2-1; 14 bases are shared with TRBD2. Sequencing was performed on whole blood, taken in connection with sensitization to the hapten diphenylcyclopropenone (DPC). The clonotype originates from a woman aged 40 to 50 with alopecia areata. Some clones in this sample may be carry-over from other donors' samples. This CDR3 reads CASSPWTGGGTGTSGRNEQFF. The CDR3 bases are TGTGCCAGCAGTCCCTGGACAGGGGGAGGGACCGGGACTAGCGGGAGAAATGAGCAGTTCTTC.